These 28 T cell receptor beta chains originate from one sample sequenced in a study of T cell responses to AZD1222 COVID-19 vaccine. This table comes from immunoSEQ multiplex PCR, and its TCRdb copy is limited to in-frame clones, with some not included. The sample consists of 150,000 to 200,000 clones, roughly nine tenths of them appearing once. The sample was peripheral blood, taken 28 days after the second AZD1222 dose. These receptors were obtained from an adult who received the AZD1222 COVID-19 vaccine.

The V and J genes are TRBV3-1 (or the pseudogene TRBV3-2) and TRBJ2-2; D is unresolved. The V gene lost 1 base and the J gene lost 4 bases, with 4 bases spanning the gap. Germline V gives CDR1 LGHDT, CDR2 YNNKEL (reference sequence). The CDR3 extends over 13 amino acids. CDR3 amino acids: CASSQVATGELFF. DNA of the CDR3: TGTGCCAGCAGCCAAGTGGCCACCGGGGAGCTGTTTTTT.

The rearrangement uses TRBV7-8 and TRBJ1-2; D perhaps matches TRBD1 (6 bases). CDR1 is SGHVS, CDR2 FQNEAQ, per germline. V was trimmed by 0 bases and J by 4 bases, leaving 12 bases between them. This CDR3 contains 15 residues. CDR3 protein: CASSLAGGGVYGYTF. For the CDR3, the DNA is TGTGCCAGCAGCTTAGCGGGAGGGGGGGTCTATGGCTACACCTTC.

This sequence joins TRBV7-3 and TRBJ2-3; the match to TRBD2 covers 8 bases. The trim removed 0 bases at V and 1 base at J, leaving 3 bases unmatched. Germline CDR1 is SGHTA and CDR2 is FQGTGA. This CDR3 region has 16 residues. As DNA, the CDR3 is TGTGCCAGCAGCTTAACCGGGAGGGCCGGCACAGATACGCAGTATTTT. This sequence encodes CASSLTGRAGTDTQYF.

This sequence joins TRBV30 and TRBJ2-7; D is perhaps TRBD1 or TRBD2 (6 bases each). CDR1 is GTSNPN, CDR2 SVGIG, per germline (reference sequence). Trimming left V 4 bases short and J 6 bases short, with 13 bases between. This CDR3 spans 12 amino acids. CDR3 DNA sequence: TGTGCCTGGACCCGGTGGGGGGCCGAGCAGTACTTC. This translates into CAWTRWGAEQYF.

The CDR3 region has the DNA TGTGCCAGCAGTCCCCTTTACTCTGGAAACACCATATATTTT. As protein: CASSPLYSGNTIYF. The chain combines TRBV27 with TRBJ1-3; D is unresolved. CDR1 is MNHEY and CDR2 is SMNVEV in the germline V gene (reference sequence). This CDR3 spans 14 amino acids. V was shortened by 5 bases and J by 0 bases, with 8 bases between the two germline ends.

In this sample, this clone turned up a few times. This chain uses TRBV7-9 with TRBJ2-3; D is perhaps TRBD2 (6 bases). The CDR3 is 14 amino acids. Germline lookup yields CDR1 SEHNR and CDR2 FQNEAQ (reference sequence). Trimming cost V 5 bases and J 3 bases, with 12 bases left between them. The CDR3 coding sequence is TGTGCCAGCAGCAAAGAGCTAGCGACAGATACGCAGTATTTT. The encoded protein is CASSKELATDTQYF.

V and J are TRBV9 and TRBJ2-1; TRBD2 agrees at 10 bases. Losses at the gene ends were 2 bases for V and 0 bases for J; bases not matched to a gene: 5. The length of the CDR3 is 17 residues. Germline CDR1 SGDLS, CDR2 YYNGEE. The CDR3 DNA reads TGTGCCAGCAGCGTTGAACTAGCGGGAAGCTCCTACAATGAGCAGTTCTTC. Its protein is CASSVELAGSSYNEQFF.

The V gene is TRBV30, the J gene TRBJ1-6, with D perhaps matching TRBD1 (5 bases). The V end lost 1 base, the J end lost 8 bases, and 12 bases lay between the germline ends. The CDR3 contains 14 residues. Germline values: CDR1 GTSNPN, CDR2 SVGIG (reference sequence). This chain's CDR3 is CAWSGGQTYSPLHF. The CDR3, as DNA: TGTGCCTGGAGTGGGGGCCAGACCTATTCACCCCTCCACTTT.

The genes are TRBV19 and TRBJ1-6; D is uncertain. V was pared by 0 bases and J by 9 bases, with 15 bases between. From germline, CDR1 is LNHDA and CDR2 SQIVND (reference sequence). The CDR3 length is 16 residues. CDR3 DNA sequence: TGTGCCAGTAGTATAGATCGAGGCATTTGGGGTTCACCCCTCCACTTT. It codes for CASSIDRGIWGSPLHF.

The chain has TRBV11-3 and TRBJ2-1; D is possibly TRBD2 (5 bases). The CDR3 has 14 amino acids. Germline lookup yields CDR1 SGHNT and CDR2 YENEEA. Trimming cost V 8 bases and J 0 bases, with 11 bases left between them. CDR3 in DNA: TGTGCCAGCGCCGGAGGAGGCTCCTACAATGAGCAGTTCTTC. This translates into CASAGGGSYNEQFF.

V is TRBV14 and J is TRBJ1-5, with D unclear. Germline values: CDR1 SGHDN, CDR2 FVKESK. Trimming removed 7 bases at V and 2 bases at J, with 9 bases between. The CDR3 runs to 13 residues. The CDR3: CASKQMRNQPQHF. In nucleotides, the CDR3 is TGTGCCAGCAAACAAATGCGCAATCAGCCCCAGCATTTT.

This chain joins TRBV2 and TRBJ1-5; 7 bases align to TRBD1. Germline V lookup: CDR1 SNHLY, CDR2 FYNNEI. J gave up 3 bases and V 7 bases, and 9 bases lay outside the gene matches. This CDR3 is 15 amino acids long. The CDR3 region has the DNA TGTGCCAGCACAAGGGGGACAGCGAACAATCAGCCCCAGCATTTT. As protein: CASTRGTANNQPQHF.

This clone was detected once. This chain links TRBV6-1 with TRBJ1-2, with 12 bases matching TRBD1. Germline CDR1 and CDR2: MNHNS and SASEGT. The CDR3 contains 18 residues. J gave up 6 bases and V 0 bases, and 11 bases lay outside the gene matches. CDR3 residues: CASSEARGTGGTRNGYTF. DNA for the CDR3: TGTGCCAGCAGTGAAGCTCGGGGGACAGGGGGCACGAGGAATGGCTACACCTTC.

V usage is TRBV9 and J usage is TRBJ1-6, with TRBD1 identical over 8 bases. V dropped 3 bases and J dropped 4; count of bases not matched to a gene: 0. Looked up from germline, CDR1 is SGDLS and CDR2 is YYNGEE. This CDR3 region has 14 residues. The CDR3 DNA is TGTGCCAGCAGCGGGACAGGGTATAATTCACCCCTCCACTTT. Residues: CASSGTGYNSPLHF.

The gene calls are TRBV29-1 and TRBJ1-2, with 8 bases identical to TRBD1. V lost 0 bases to trimming and J lost 2 bases; unmatched junction nucleotides: 8. Germline-derived CDR1 and CDR2 are SQVTM and ANQGSEA. This CDR3 has 16 amino acids. CDR3 nucleotides: TGCAGCGTTGAAGAGGCAGGGGGCCTTCGGAACTATGGCTACACCTTC. As protein: CSVEEAGGLRNYGYTF.

The CDR3 here is CASRRQAGGYNEQFF. CDR3 DNA sequence: TGTGCCAGCAGGAGACAAGCGGGGGGGTACAATGAGCAGTTCTTC. The V and J genes are TRBV27 and TRBJ2-1, with TRBD2 identical over 10 bases. Germline V gene data show CDR1 as MNHEY and CDR2 as SMNVEV (reference sequence). The CDR3 contains 15 residues. Trimming at V came to 6 bases and at J to 4 bases, leaving 6 bases not matched to a gene.

The J gene is TRBJ2-7, the V gene TRBV2, with 7 bases fitting TRBD1. This CDR3 comprises 12 residues. From germline, CDR1 is SNHLY and CDR2 FYNNEI. The DNA for the CDR3 is TGTGTCTTAGGGACAGATCCCTACGAGCAGTACTTC. This sequence encodes CVLGTDPYEQYF.

This clone was detected only once. V gene TRBV5-1 combines with J gene TRBJ1-1, with 9 bases fitting TRBD1. Germline V gives CDR1 SGHRS, CDR2 YFSETQ. CDR3 length: 15 amino acids. After removal of 4 bases from V and 4 bases from J, the junction contained 8 bases not matched to a gene. In DNA, the CDR3 is TGCGCCAGCAGCCCCGGGACAGGGCGACGCACTGAAGCTTTCTTT. This gives the protein CASSPGTGRRTEAFF.

This chain links TRBV6-1 with TRBJ2-7; D may correspond to TRBD1 or TRBD2 (7 bases each). The CDR3 consists of 17 residues. V shed 1 base and J shed 0 bases, with 16 bases lying between them. Germline-derived CDR1 and CDR2 are MNHNS and SASEGT. CDR3 loop: CASSEGAAGDSSYEQYF. The CDR3 DNA reads TGTGCCAGCAGTGAAGGGGCGGCGGGGGACAGCTCCTACGAGCAGTACTTC.

The chain combines TRBV7-2 with TRBJ1-1; D unclear. V shed 4 bases and J shed 2 bases, with 8 bases lying between them. Germline CDR1 and CDR2: SGHTA and FQGNSA. The CDR3 spans 13 residues. For the CDR3, the DNA is TGTGCCAGCAGCTCCTACTATAACACTGAAGCTTTCTTT. Encoded protein: CASSSYYNTEAFF.

The genes are TRBV27 and TRBJ2-7; D call uncertain. The CDR3 has 13 residues. CDR1 is MNHEY, CDR2 SMNVEV, per germline (reference sequence). The germline V and J ends were trimmed by 0 bases and 3 bases, with 6 bases remaining between them. This CDR3 reads CASSLSALYEQYF. The CDR3 DNA follows: TGTGCCAGCAGTTTATCGGCCCTCTACGAGCAGTACTTC.

The rearrangement joins TRBV6-5 to TRBJ1-1, with no clear D. This CDR3 contains 13 residues. Germline lookup yields CDR1 MNHEY and CDR2 SVGAGI. Between the trimmed V and J ends, which lost 7 bases and 4 bases, there was a span of 13 bases. In DNA, the CDR3 is TGTGCCAGCACCTCTCGGGTGCCCACTGAAGCTTTCTTT. Protein product: CASTSRVPTEAFF.

This chain uses TRBV30 with TRBJ1-5; 11 positions match TRBD1. Germline loops: CDR1 GTSNPN, CDR2 SVGIG (reference sequence). The CDR3 runs 16 residues. J gave up 5 bases and V 4 bases, and 10 bases lay outside the gene matches. The CDR3 DNA sequence: TGTGCCTGGACCCGGTCCGGGACAGGGGGTCATCAGCCCCAGCATTTT. Its protein product is CAWTRSGTGGHQPQHF.

This chain links TRBV19 with TRBJ2-5, with D possibly matching TRBD2 (5 bases). Deletions cut 5 bases from V and 2 bases from J, with 12 bases between. Per germline, CDR1 LNHDA and CDR2 SQIVND (reference sequence). The CDR3 length is 14 residues. CDR3 bases: TGTGCCAGTAGTCCATGGCCGGGGCAAGAGACCCAGTACTTC. Residues: CASSPWPGQETQYF.

Regarding this clone: In the same sample, other DNA sequences code for this CDR3. The chain joins TRBV3-1 (or the pseudogene TRBV3-2) to TRBJ2-1, with D possibly TRBD2 on 5 matching bases. Trimming cost V 4 bases and J 0 bases, with 7 bases left between them. The CDR3 has 14 residues. From germline, CDR1 is LGHDT and CDR2 YNNKEL (reference sequence). Here the CDR3 reads CASSRGSSYNEQFF. The CDR3 bases are TGTGCCAGCAGCCGAGGGAGCTCCTACAATGAGCAGTTCTTC.

V gene TRBV5-6 combines with J gene TRBJ2-5; D gene ambiguous. V dropped 0 bases and J dropped 3 bases, with 12 bases sitting between them. Germline-derived CDR1 and CDR2 are SGHDT and YYEEEE. The CDR3 sequence is 15 residues long. The CDR3 DNA sequence: TGTGCCAGCAGCTTGGTATTACGGGCGAAAGAGACCCAGTACTTC. It translates to CASSLVLRAKETQYF.

This rearrangement joins TRBV19 to TRBJ1-5; the match to TRBD1 covers 9 bases. CDR1 and CDR2 from the germline V gene are LNHDA and SQIVND (reference sequence). Trimming removed 3 bases from V and 2 bases from J; junction bases left unmatched: 2. CDR3 length equals 15 residues. CDR3 coding DNA: TGTGCCAGTAGTATTGGACAGGGGCGCAATCAGCCCCAGCATTTT. It is translated as CASSIGQGRNQPQHF.

The chain employs TRBV5-1 and TRBJ1-6, with D perhaps matching TRBD1 (6 bases). CDR1 is SGHRS, CDR2 YFSETQ, per germline. The CDR3 is 15 amino acids. The V end lost 3 bases, the J end lost 7 bases, and 14 bases lay between the germline ends. The chain's CDR3 is CASSSTGPLNSPLHF. In DNA, the CDR3 is TGCGCCAGCAGCTCAACAGGGCCCCTCAATTCACCCCTCCACTTT. The full variable domain, with the rest looked up from reference TRBV5-1 and TRBJ1-6, is KAGVTQTPRYLIKTRGQQVTLSCSPISGHRSVSWYQQTPGQGLQFLFEYFSETQRNKGNFPGRFSGRQFSNSRSEMNVSTLELGDSALYLCASSSTGPLNSPLHFGNGTRLTVT.